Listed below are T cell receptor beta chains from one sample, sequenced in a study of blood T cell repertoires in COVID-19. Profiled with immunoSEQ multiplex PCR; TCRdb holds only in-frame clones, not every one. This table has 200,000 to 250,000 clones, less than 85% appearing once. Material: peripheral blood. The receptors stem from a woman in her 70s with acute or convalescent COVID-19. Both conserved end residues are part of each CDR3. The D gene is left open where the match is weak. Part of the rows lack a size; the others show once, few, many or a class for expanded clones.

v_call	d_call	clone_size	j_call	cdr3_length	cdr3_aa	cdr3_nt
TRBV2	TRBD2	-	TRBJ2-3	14	CASSSGSSTDTQYF	TGTGCCAGCAGTAGCGGGAGTAGCACAGATACGCAGTATTTT
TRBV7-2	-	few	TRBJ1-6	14	CASSQQGGNSPLHF	TGTGCCAGCAGCCAACAGGGTGGGAATTCACCCCTCCACTTT
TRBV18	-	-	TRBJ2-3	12	CASSPAEGTQYF	TGTGCCAGCTCACCGGCTGAGGGTACGCAGTATTTT
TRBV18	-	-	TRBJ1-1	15	CASSPPSRQDPEAFF	TGTGCCAGCTCACCCCCTTCCAGACAGGACCCTGAAGCTTTCTTT
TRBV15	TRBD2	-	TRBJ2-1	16	CATSSRREWAYNEQFF	TGTGCCACCAGCAGTAGGCGGGAGTGGGCCTACAATGAGCAGTTCTTC
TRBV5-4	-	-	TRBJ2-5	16	CASSLPSRGTQETQYF	TGTGCCAGCAGCTTACCATCCAGGGGAACCCAAGAGACCCAGTACTTC
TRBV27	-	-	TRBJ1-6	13	CASSPGGGSPLHF	TGTGCCAGCAGCCCAGGCGGGGGTTCACCCCTCCACTTT
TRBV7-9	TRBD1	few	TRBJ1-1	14	CASRLTGSNTEAFF	TGTGCCAGCAGGTTGACAGGGTCGAACACTGAAGCTTTCTTT
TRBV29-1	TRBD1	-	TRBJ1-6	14	CSVPTGAWGSPLHF	TGCAGCGTCCCTACAGGGGCCTGGGGTTCACCCCTCCACTTT
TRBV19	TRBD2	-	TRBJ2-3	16	CASSTVAGVSTDTQYF	TGTGCCAGTAGTACCGTAGCGGGAGTCAGTACAGATACGCAGTATTTT
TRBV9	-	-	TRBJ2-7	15	CASSVGDTLSYEQYF	TGTGCCAGCAGCGTCGGGGACACCCTGTCCTACGAGCAGTACTTC
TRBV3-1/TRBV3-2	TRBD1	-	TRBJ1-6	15	CASSLQTGGDSPLHF	TGTGCCAGCAGCCTCCAGACAGGGGGTGATTCACCCCTCCACTTT
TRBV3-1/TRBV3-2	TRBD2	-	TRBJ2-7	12	CASSPGTSTQYF	TGTGCCAGCAGCCCTGGGACTAGTACTCAGTACTTC
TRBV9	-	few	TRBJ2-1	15	CASSVGGAGFDEQFF	TGTGCCAGCAGCGTTGGGGGCGCAGGGTTCGATGAGCAGTTCTTC
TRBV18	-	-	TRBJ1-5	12	CASSPGAQPQHF	TGTGCCAGCTCACCAGGGGCCCAGCCCCAGCATTTT
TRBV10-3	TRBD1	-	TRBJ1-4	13	CATMGGTDEKLFF	TGTGCCACCATGGGCGGGACAGATGAAAAACTGTTTTTT
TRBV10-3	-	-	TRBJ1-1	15	CAMRQTDQSDTEAFF	TGTGCCATGAGACAGACCGATCAATCGGACACTGAAGCTTTCTTT